These T cell receptor beta chains were read from a single sample in a study of identical twins. Each CDR3 protein is one row after TCRdb ran MiXCR on the 5' RACE reads. The table includes roughly 630,000 distinct CDR3 sequences, roughly 6.6% detected once. Separately, the same data were catalogued under a study of yellow fever vaccine responses in identical twins.

Sequencing was performed on PBMCs. These receptors originate from a woman aged 18-29 years in good health. The CDR3 runs from the conserved cysteine through the conserved F or W. Fields, in order: clone size, D gene, V gene, J gene, CDR3 protein, CDR3 DNA. A D gene is named only where the DNA matches it firmly. Size tells how often a clone was seen (once, few, many) or the class of an expanded clone, and some rows leave it out.

few	.	TRBV12-3/TRBV12-4	TRBJ2-5	CASSFLFGTETQYF	TGTGCCAGCAGTTTTCTATTTGGGACAGAGACCCAGTACTTC
many	TRBD1	TRBV6-1	TRBJ1-5	CASSQQGSNQPQHF	TGTGCCAGCAGCCAACAGGGGAGCAATCAGCCCCAGCATTTT
many	.	TRBV11-2	TRBJ2-2	CASSSGLTGELFF	TGTGCCAGCAGCTCGGGGCTCACCGGGGAGCTGTTTTTT
many	.	TRBV6-5	TRBJ1-5	CASSYRGVGQPQHF	TGTGCCAGCAGTTACAGAGGGGTGGGTCAGCCCCAGCATTTT
.	TRBD1	TRBV24-1	TRBJ2-1	CATSTPFRGNEQFF	TGTGCCACCAGTACCCCGTTCAGGGGGAATGAGCAGTTCTTC
many	TRBD2	TRBV29-1	TRBJ2-2	CSVPGTSGGAHTGELFF	TGCAGCGTGCCCGGGACTAGCGGGGGGGCTCACACCGGGGAGCTGTTTTTT
.	TRBD1	TRBV4-1	TRBJ1-1	CASSHFDRALEAFF	TGCGCCAGCAGCCATTTCGACAGGGCCCTTGAAGCTTTCTTT
few	.	TRBV11-2	TRBJ2-1	CASSRAEDYNEQFF	TGTGCCAGCAGCCGGGCGGAGGACTACAATGAGCAGTTCTTC
few	TRBD1	TRBV6-1	TRBJ2-3	CASTSGQGGDTQYF	TGTGCCAGCACCTCCGGACAGGGAGGAGATACGCAGTATTTT
.	TRBD2	TRBV20-1	TRBJ2-5	CSAEGREETQYF	TGCAGTGCAGAAGGGAGGGAAGAGACCCAGTACTTC
many	TRBD2	TRBV4-1	TRBJ2-1	CASSQAREGLVLFDEQFF	TGCGCCAGCAGCCAAGCCAGGGAGGGACTAGTTCTCTTCGATGAGCAGTTCTTC
few	.	TRBV6-1	TRBJ1-4	CASSWSRANEKLFF	TGTGCCAGCAGCTGGTCCAGGGCAAATGAAAAACTGTTTTTT
few	.	TRBV21-1	TRBJ2-6	CASSTDPYSGANVLTF	TGTGCCAGCAGCACCGACCCCTACTCTGGGGCCAACGTCCTGACTTTC
.	.	TRBV7-8	TRBJ1-3	CASSPIRVQSAGNTIYF	TGTGCCAGCAGCCCAATACGGGTGCAGTCTGCTGGAAACACCATATATTTT
few	.	TRBV12-3/TRBV12-4	TRBJ1-3	CASSSWDSRSGNTIYF	TGTGCCAGCAGTTCCTGGGACTCACGCTCTGGAAACACCATATATTTT
many	.	TRBV12-3/TRBV12-4	TRBJ1-2	CASSSGPNGHGYTF	TGTGCCAGCAGTTCGGGACCCAACGGGCATGGCTACACCTTC
many	TRBD2	TRBV3-1	TRBJ2-7	CASSRLFSGRHFEQYF	TGTGCCAGCAGCCGATTGTTTAGCGGGAGGCATTTCGAGCAGTACTTC
few	TRBD1	TRBV5-1	TRBJ2-2	CASNGRGRDGELFF	TGCGCCAGCAATGGCAGGGGGCGTGACGGGGAGCTGTTTTTT
few	TRBD2	TRBV27	TRBJ2-2	CASKESGTSNTGELFF	TGTGCCTCCAAGGAAAGCGGGACGAGCAACACCGGGGAGCTGTTTTTT
few	.	TRBV11-2	TRBJ2-1	CASSLERAHREEF	TGTGCCAGCAGCTTAGAGAGGGCCCACAGGGAAGAGTTC
many	.	TRBV29-1	TRBJ2-5	CSVELVGETQYF	TGCAGCGTTGAATTGGTGGGGGAGACCCAGTACTTC
many	TRBD1	TRBV24-1	TRBJ1-2	CATSDPTGANYGYTF	TGTGCCACCAGTGATCCGACAGGGGCTAACTATGGCTACACCTTC
few	.	TRBV6-1	TRBJ2-7	CASSEALPRSASSYEQYF	TGTGCCAGCAGTGAAGCGCTTCCGCGGAGCGCGAGCTCCTACGAGCAGTACTTC
few	TRBD2	TRBV6-5	TRBJ2-1	CASSYQTGLGADEQFF	TGTGCCAGCAGTTACCAAACCGGACTAGGGGCCGATGAGCAGTTCTTC
.	.	TRBV10-2	TRBJ1-6	CASSEAQGNSPLHF	TGCGCCAGCAGTGAGGCCCAGGGAAATTCACCCCTCCACTTT
.	TRBD1	TRBV27	TRBJ2-2	CASSLGTGGSGELFF	TGTGCCAGCAGTTTGGGGACAGGGGGCTCCGGGGAGCTGTTTTTT